This entry lists 30 T cell receptor beta chains sequenced from one sample in a study of CD4 and CD8 cells across lung adenocarcinoma regions. MiXCR, run by TCRdb on the PCR reads, gives a single entry per CDR3 protein. The table lists 21,000 or so distinct CDR3 sequences, under 70% of them singletons. Sequencing input: CD8+ T cells from the center of a lung tumor. These receptors were collected from a female donor with lung adenocarcinoma. The CD4 and CD8 labels of this study may be unreliable.

This clonotype rates as medium-sized. The rearrangement uses TRBV6-1 and TRBJ2-5; TRBD2 aligns across 13 bases. Germline V CDR1 and CDR2: MNHNS, SASEGT. Trimming cost V 3 bases and J 3 bases; bases outside gene matches: 10. The CDR3 runs 18 residues. Here the CDR3 reads CASSDATGLAGPKETQYF. DNA of the CDR3: TGTGCCAGCAGTGATGCCACGGGACTAGCGGGACCGAAAGAGACCCAGTACTTC.

About this clonotype itself: One end of the junction fails to match germline, which may point to a read error. The chain couples TRBV6-1 to TRBJ2-3, with D maybe TRBD2 (6 bases). In germline, CDR1 is MNHNS, CDR2 SASEGT. The CDR3 totals 18 residues. CDR3 loop: CASPRDPELAAFTGTLYF. The CDR3 nucleotides read TGTGCCAGCCCCAGGGACCCGGAACTAGCTGCATTCACCGGGACGCTGTATTTT.

The chain links TRBV6-1 to TRBJ2-5, with 10 bases fitting TRBD1. With V trimmed by 4 bases and J by 3 bases, 5 bases remained unmatched. CDR3 length: 15 amino acids. CDR1 is MNHNS and CDR2 is SASEGT in the germline V gene. CDR3 residues: CASSGGTGVEETQYF. DNA of the CDR3: TGTGCCAGCAGTGGTGGGACAGGGGTCGAAGAGACCCAGTACTTC.

The V and J genes are TRBV6-5 and TRBJ2-1, with D tentatively TRBD1 (6 bases). The CDR3 spans 16 residues. Trimming shortened V by 1 base and J by 7 bases, and 17 bases separated the two germline ends. Germline V gives CDR1 MNHEY, CDR2 SVGAGI. The CDR3 is CASSYLPRGIGNEQFF. The CDR3 region has the DNA TGTGCCAGCAGTTACTTACCCAGGGGTATAGGTAATGAGCAGTTCTTC.

This chain joins TRBV20-1 and TRBJ1-2; 8 positions match TRBD1. V shed 5 bases, J shed 3 bases, and the junction held 8 bases outside the gene matches. Germline lookup yields CDR1 DFQATT and CDR2 SNEGSKA (reference sequence). The CDR3 extends over 14 amino acids. The CDR3, as DNA: TGCAGTGCTTTTGCCACGGACAGGGACTATGGCTACACCTTC. It specifies CSAFATDRDYGYTF.

Worth noting for this clonotype: At one end the junction does not follow the germline gene, possibly because of a read error. The chain couples TRBV27 to TRBJ2-5; a possible D gene is TRBD1 (7 bases). Per the germline V gene, CDR1 is MNHEY and CDR2 is SMNVEV (reference sequence). The CDR3 length is 15 residues. The CDR3 is CARGQGGRDEETQYF. CDR3 nucleotides: TGTGCCAGGGGTCAGGGGGGCAGGGATGAAGAGACGCAGTACTTC.

This clonotype was recorded at least ten times. The V and J genes are TRBV6-1 and TRBJ2-7; 16 bases line up with TRBD2. V shed 8 bases, J shed 1 base, and the junction held 8 bases outside the gene matches. CDR3 length: 17 residues. Germline CDR1 is MNHNS and CDR2 is SASEGT. The CDR3 sequence: CASPGTSGRADSYEQYF. The DNA of the CDR3 is TGTGCCAGCCCCGGGACTAGCGGGAGGGCGGATTCCTACGAGCAGTACTTC.

This clonotype is labeled as medium-sized. The chain joins TRBV6-5 to TRBJ2-1; possibly TRBD2 for D (6 bases). CDR3 length: 17 amino acids. Germline loops: CDR1 MNHEY, CDR2 SVGAGI. Trimming removed 2 bases at V and 8 bases at J, with 22 bases between. This CDR3 is CASSYRAPLARGDEQFF. The CDR3 coding sequence is TGTGCCAGCAGTTACAGGGCCCCACTAGCAAGAGGGGATGAGCAGTTCTTC.

This clonotype turned up a few times. The chain combines TRBV6-1 with TRBJ2-5; 8 bases align to TRBD1. Near its end, the DNA agrees better with TRBJ2-7, so the J call may be wrong. This CDR3 has 13 amino acids. Germline V gene data show CDR1 as MNHNS and CDR2 as SASEGT. CDR3 bases: TGTGCCGTAAGAAGGACAGGGACCTACGAGCAGTACTTC. Translated: CAVRRTGTYEQYF.

The V and J genes are TRBV6-5 and TRBJ2-5; 7 bases align to TRBD1. The J call may be wrong; the DNA end is better matched by TRBJ2-1. Per germline, CDR1 MNHEY and CDR2 SVGAGI. The CDR3 has 17 amino acids. DNA for the CDR3: TGTGCCAGCAGTTCCCCCCGCAGGGACAGAACTAACAATGAGCAGTTCTTC. It is translated as CASSSPRRDRTNNEQFF.

This clonotype was detected many times. The V call is TRBV6-5, the J call TRBJ2-3; D remains ambiguous. The CDR3 runs to 12 residues. The V and J ends lost 5 bases and 6 bases respectively, with 9 bases between them. The germline gives CDR1 MNHEY, CDR2 SVGAGI. The CDR3 here is CASSNWADTQYF. The CDR3 DNA reads as TGTGCCAGCAGTAACTGGGCGGATACGCAGTATTTT.

The genes are TRBV27 and TRBJ2-5, with D perhaps TRBD2 (5 bases). V lost 6 bases to trimming and J lost 10 bases, with 27 bases between them. The CDR3 runs to 16 residues. The germline V gene has CDR1 MNHEY and CDR2 SMNVEV (reference sequence). CDR3: CASRKQGLRDKDIQYF. CDR3 DNA sequence: TGTGCCAGCAGAAAACAAGGACTGCGCGACAAAGACATCCAGTACTTC.

About this clonotype itself: Its ends do not fully match the called genes, so a read error is possible. This chain links TRBV10-3 with TRBJ2-4, with D perhaps matching TRBD1 (6 bases). The V gene's germline CDR1 is ENHRY and CDR2 SYGVKD. CDR3 length: 14 amino acids. The DNA of the CDR3 is TGTGCCACCAAGGTCCCGGGACACCGAAACACTCAGTACTTC. This gives the protein CATKVPGHRNTQYF.

Only a few counts were recorded for this clonotype. The chain carries TRBV6-1 and TRBJ2-1, with TRBD2 identical over 11 bases. CDR1 MNHNS and CDR2 SASEGT come from the germline V gene. CDR3 length: 13 amino acids. V trimming: 6 bases; J trimming: 12 bases; junction bases outside the gene matches: 7. CDR3 sequence: CASSSGLAGSQFF. CDR3 sequence (DNA): TGTGCCAGCAGCTCTGGACTAGCGGGCTCGCAGTTCTTC.

In regard to this clonotype: One junction end does not reproduce the germline sequence, and a read error may be involved. The chain employs TRBV10-1 and TRBJ2-5, with 8 bases fitting TRBD2. The germline CDR1 and CDR2 sequences are WNHNN and SYGVQD (reference sequence). This CDR3 has 16 residues. The CDR3 reads CASRPGGGGDQETQYF. The CDR3 DNA reads TGCGCCAGCAGGCCGGGGGGGGGCGGTGACCAAGAGACTCAGTACTTC.

Remarks on this clonotype: A read error may account for a junction end that differs from germline. The gene calls are TRBV10-3 and TRBJ2-4; 7 nucleotides agree with TRBD1. The CDR3 has 14 residues. Germline V gives CDR1 ENHRY, CDR2 SYGVKD. For the CDR3, the DNA is TGTGCCGCGCTGGTGCCGGGACAGCAAAAGATTCAGTACTTC. This gives the protein CAALVPGQQKIQYF.

The chain couples TRBV7-9 to TRBJ2-5; weak D call: TRBD1 (6 bases). The ends were cut back, 4 bases at V and 1 base at J, with 13 bases in the middle. CDR3 length equals 15 residues. The germline V gene encodes CDR1 SEHNR and CDR2 FQNEAQ (reference sequence). CDR3 residues: CASSSRDIIQETQYF. The DNA for the CDR3 is TGTGCCAGCAGCTCCCGGGACATAATCCAAGAGACCCAGTACTTC.

The chain carries TRBV7-6 and TRBJ2-5, with no clear D. This CDR3 is built from 14 residues. The germline CDR1 and CDR2 sequences are SGHVS and FNYEAQ. V was shortened by 3 bases and J by 2 bases, with 10 bases between the two germline ends. The CDR3 is CASSLFGQQETQYF. The CDR3 coding sequence is TGTGCCAGCAGCTTGTTTGGGCAGCAAGAGACCCAGTACTTC.

The V gene is TRBV6-1, the J gene TRBJ1-6; a weak D match, TRBD1 (6 bases). Germline-derived CDR1 and CDR2 are MNHNS and SASEGT. This CDR3 contains 14 residues. The V end was cut by 5 bases, the J end by 4 bases, with 9 bases between. The CDR3 coding sequence is TGTGCCAGCAGTAAAGGACAGTATAATTCACCCCTCCACTTT. It specifies CASSKGQYNSPLHF.

Comment on this clonotype: The junction departs from germline at one end; a sequencing error may be responsible. The J gene is TRBJ2-4, the V gene TRBV27; D is perhaps TRBD1 or TRBD2 (5 bases each). The CDR3 has 13 amino acids. CDR1 and CDR2 from the germline V gene are MNHEY and SMNVEV (reference sequence). The CDR3 DNA reads TGTGCCAGGGGGGTGCGGGCCACAAATATTCAGTATTTC. Translating gives CARGVRATNIQYF.

In this sample, this clonotype turned up once. The rearrangement uses TRBV27 and TRBJ2-3; 7 bases fit TRBD1. CDR3 length equals 15 residues. Germline-derived CDR1 and CDR2 are MNHEY and SMNVEV (reference sequence). J gave up 12 bases and V 9 bases, and 21 bases lay outside the gene matches. The CDR3 protein is CARGQGVGDQETQYF. The CDR3 nucleotides read TGTGCCAGGGGGCAGGGGGTCGGTGACCAAGAGACCCAGTATTTT.

Concerning this clonotype itself: The germline gene is not matched at one end of the junction; a read error may be the cause. The rearrangement uses TRBV7-2 and TRBJ2-3; no reliable D call. The germline V gene has CDR1 SGHTA and CDR2 FQGNSA. CDR3 length: 14 amino acids. Here the CDR3 reads CASSLVRNEETQYF. DNA of the CDR3: TGTGCCAGCAGCTTGGTTAGAAATGAAGAGACGCAGTATTTC.

Notes on this clonotype: A junction boundary mismatches the germline segment, possibly from a read error. V gene TRBV10-2 combines with J gene TRBJ2-5; the D gene is possibly TRBD2 (6 bases). CDR3 length equals 14 residues. Looked up from germline, CDR1 is WSHSY and CDR2 is SAAADI. The DNA of the CDR3 is TGCGCGGGCAGCGGAGGCGGGGACCGAGAGACGCAGTACTTT. Translated: CAGSGGGDRETQYF.

V gene TRBV10-3 combines with J gene TRBJ1-2; D perhaps matches TRBD1 (5 bases). The CDR3 is 13 amino acids. V lost 10 bases and J lost 12, with 24 bases in between. The germline V gene has CDR1 ENHRY and CDR2 SYGVKD. This chain's CDR3 is CATRGYREDRDTF. DNA for the CDR3: TGTGCCACCCGGGGGTATAGGGAGGACCGAGACACCTTC.

In its sample, this clonotype was seen a few times. The chain has TRBV12-3 or TRBV12-4 and TRBJ1-1; D is unresolved. Between the trimmed V and J ends, which lost 7 bases and 2 bases, there was a span of 14 bases. There are 14 residues in the CDR3. The chain's CDR3 is CASTKQGGNTEAFF. CDR3 sequence (DNA): TGTGCCAGCACCAAACAAGGTGGAAACACTGAAGCTTTCTTT.

The chain has TRBV3-1 and TRBJ1-2; a weak D match, TRBD1 (5 bases). Germline-derived CDR1 and CDR2 are LGHDT and YNNKEL (reference sequence). This CDR3 is built from 13 residues. With 1 base removed from V and 8 bases from J, the gap between germline ends came to 11 bases. This CDR3 reads CASSQVAGGGYTF. In DNA, the CDR3 is TGTGCCAGCAGCCAAGTAGCGGGGGGGGGCTACACCTTC.

Worth noting for this clonotype: One end of the junction is discordant with germline, which a read error may explain. The J gene is TRBJ2-2, the V gene TRBV10-2; a possible D gene is TRBD2 (6 bases). CDR3 length: 15 residues. Germline loops: CDR1 WSHSY, CDR2 SAAADI. The DNA of the CDR3 is TGCGCCAGCAGTCACGGGAGAGCGAACACCGGGGAGCAGTTTTTT. It translates to CASSHGRANTGEQFF.

The rearrangement uses TRBV6-1 and TRBJ2-3; 9 bases line up with TRBD2. With the DNA end fitting TRBJ2-5 better, the J assignment may be wrong. CDR3 length equals 14 residues. The germline gives CDR1 MNHNS, CDR2 SASEGT. The CDR3 loop reads CASSDGGGGETQYF. CDR3 nucleotide sequence: TGTGCCAGCAGTGACGGCGGGGGGGGAGAGACCCAGTACTTC.

The chain uses TRBV10-3 and TRBJ2-3; D not resolved. The end of the DNA fits TRBJ2-5 better, so the J call may be wrong. CDR3 length equals 14 residues. Germline CDR1 is ENHRY and CDR2 is SYGVKD. The DNA of the CDR3 is TGTGCCACCAAGGTCCCGCGACACGGAGACACCCAGTACTTC. This codes for CATKVPRHGDTQYF.

This clonotype was detected a few times. The chain employs TRBV6-1 and TRBJ2-5; D is ambiguous. The J call may be incorrect, as the DNA end agrees better with TRBJ2-7. Germline V gene data show CDR1 as MNHNS and CDR2 as SASEGT. The CDR3 length is 11 residues. The CDR3 DNA is TGTGCCAGCAGCCGAATATACGAGCAGTACTTC. Amino acid sequence: CASSRIYEQYF.